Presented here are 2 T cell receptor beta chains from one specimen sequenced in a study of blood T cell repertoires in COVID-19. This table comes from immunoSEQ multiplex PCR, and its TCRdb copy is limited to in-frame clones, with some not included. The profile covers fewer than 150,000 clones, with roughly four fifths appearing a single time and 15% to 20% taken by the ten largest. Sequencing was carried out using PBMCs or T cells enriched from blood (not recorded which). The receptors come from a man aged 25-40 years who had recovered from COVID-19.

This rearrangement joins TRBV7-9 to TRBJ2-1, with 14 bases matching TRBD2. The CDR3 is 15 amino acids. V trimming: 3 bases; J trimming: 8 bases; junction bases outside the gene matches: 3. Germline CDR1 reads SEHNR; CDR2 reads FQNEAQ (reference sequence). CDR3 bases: TGTGCCAGCAGCTTGGGGACTAGCGGGGGAGATGAGCAGTTCTTC. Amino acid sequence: CASSLGTSGGDEQFF.

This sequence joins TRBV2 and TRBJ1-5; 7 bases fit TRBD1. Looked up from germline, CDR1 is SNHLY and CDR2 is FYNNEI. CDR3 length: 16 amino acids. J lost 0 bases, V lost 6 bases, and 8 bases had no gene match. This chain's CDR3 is CASRSDRSYSNQPQHF. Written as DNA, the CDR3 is TGTGCCAGCAGATCGGACAGGTCTTATAGCAATCAGCCCCAGCATTTT.